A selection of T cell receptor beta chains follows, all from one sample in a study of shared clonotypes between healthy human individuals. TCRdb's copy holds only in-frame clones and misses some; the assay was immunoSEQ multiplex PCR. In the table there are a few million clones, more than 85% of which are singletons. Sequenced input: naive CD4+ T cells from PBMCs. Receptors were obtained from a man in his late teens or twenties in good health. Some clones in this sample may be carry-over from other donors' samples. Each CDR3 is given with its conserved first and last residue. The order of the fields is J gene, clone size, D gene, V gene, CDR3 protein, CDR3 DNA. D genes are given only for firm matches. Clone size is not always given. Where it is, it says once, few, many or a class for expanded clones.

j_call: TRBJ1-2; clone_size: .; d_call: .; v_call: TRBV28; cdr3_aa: CASSLAGATRGYGYTF; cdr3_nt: TGTGCCAGCAGTTTGGCAGGGGCCACGAGGGGCTATGGCTACACCTTC
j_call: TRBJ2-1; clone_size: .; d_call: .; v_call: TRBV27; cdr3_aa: CASSSRTVRLIEQFF; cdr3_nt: TGTGCCAGCAGTTCACGGACCGTGAGGTTAATTGAGCAGTTCTTC
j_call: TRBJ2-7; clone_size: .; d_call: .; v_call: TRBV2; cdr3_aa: CASSETPGLGSYEQYF; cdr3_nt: TGTGCCAGCAGTGAGACCCCGGGACTGGGATCTTACGAGCAGTACTTC
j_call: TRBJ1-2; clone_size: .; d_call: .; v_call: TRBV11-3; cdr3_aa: CASSLGGGNYGYTF; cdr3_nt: TGTGCCAGCAGCTTAGGAGGGGGGAACTATGGCTACACCTTC
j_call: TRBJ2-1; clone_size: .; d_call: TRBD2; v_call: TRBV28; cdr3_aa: CASSLSWRERDHEQFF; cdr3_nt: TGTGCCAGCAGTTTAAGCTGGCGGGAGCGGGACCATGAGCAGTTCTTC
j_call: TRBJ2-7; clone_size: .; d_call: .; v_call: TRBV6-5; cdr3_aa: CASTPEGARTYEQYF; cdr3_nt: TGTGCCAGCACCCCGGAGGGGGCCCGTACCTACGAGCAGTACTTC
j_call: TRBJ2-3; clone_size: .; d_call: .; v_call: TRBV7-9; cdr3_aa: CASSFTGTDTQYF; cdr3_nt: TGTGCCAGCAGCTTTACAGGGACAGATACGCAGTATTTT
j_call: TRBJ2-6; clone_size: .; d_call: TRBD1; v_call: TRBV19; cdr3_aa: CASSTGDRAGANVLTF; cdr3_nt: TGTGCCAGTAGTACGGGGGACAGGGCTGGGGCCAACGTCCTGACTTTC
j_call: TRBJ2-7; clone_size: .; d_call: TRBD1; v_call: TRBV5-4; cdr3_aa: CASSSGQSSYEQYF; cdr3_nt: TGTGCCAGCAGCTCGGGACAGAGCTCCTACGAGCAGTACTTC
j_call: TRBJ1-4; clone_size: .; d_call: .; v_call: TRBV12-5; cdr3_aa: CASGLYRDPGKLFF; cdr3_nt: TGTGCTAGTGGTTTGTACCGGGACCCAGGGAAACTGTTTTTT
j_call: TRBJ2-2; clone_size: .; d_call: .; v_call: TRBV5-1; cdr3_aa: CASSLGKDSRGPGELFF; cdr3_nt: TGCGCCAGCAGCTTGGGAAAGGACTCACGGGGTCCCGGGGAGCTGTTTTTT
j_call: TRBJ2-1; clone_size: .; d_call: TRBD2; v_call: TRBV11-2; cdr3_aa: CASSFLAGTYNEQFF; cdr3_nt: TGTGCCAGCAGCTTTCTAGCGGGCACTTACAATGAGCAGTTCTTC
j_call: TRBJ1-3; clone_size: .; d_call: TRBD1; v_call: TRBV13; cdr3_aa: CASSFRQGWDTIYF; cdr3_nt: TGTGCCAGCAGCTTCCGACAGGGTTGGGACACCATATATTTT
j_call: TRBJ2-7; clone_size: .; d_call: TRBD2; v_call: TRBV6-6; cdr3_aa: CASRPTSGNEQYF; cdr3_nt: TGTGCCAGCAGACCGACTAGCGGGAACGAGCAGTACTTC
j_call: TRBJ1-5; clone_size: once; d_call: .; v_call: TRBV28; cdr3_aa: CASSLRGTGGNQPQHF; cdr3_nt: TGTGCCAGCAGTTTAAGGGGCACCGGGGGCAATCAGCCCCAGCATTTT
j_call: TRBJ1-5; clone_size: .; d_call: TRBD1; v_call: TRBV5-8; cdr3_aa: CASSLGATGGSNQPQHF; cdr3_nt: TGTGCCAGCAGCTTGGGTGCGACAGGGGGAAGCAATCAGCCCCAGCATTTT
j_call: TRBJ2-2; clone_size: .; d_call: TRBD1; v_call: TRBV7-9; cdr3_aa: CASSLGQGNTGELFF; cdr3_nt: TGTGCCAGCAGCCTAGGACAGGGGAACACCGGGGAGCTGTTTTTT
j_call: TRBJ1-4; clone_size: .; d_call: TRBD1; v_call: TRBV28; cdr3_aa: CASSGTGAANEKLFF; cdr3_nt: TGTGCCAGCAGTGGTACAGGGGCAGCTAATGAAAAACTGTTTTTT
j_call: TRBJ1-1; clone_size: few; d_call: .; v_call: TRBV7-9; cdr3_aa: CASSLGTQAFF; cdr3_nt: TGTGCCAGCAGCTTAGGGACCCAGGCTTTCTTT
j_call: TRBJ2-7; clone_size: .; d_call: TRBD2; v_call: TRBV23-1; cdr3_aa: CASSKTSGALYEQYF; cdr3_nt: TGCGCCAGCAGTAAGACTAGCGGGGCTCTGTACGAGCAGTACTTC
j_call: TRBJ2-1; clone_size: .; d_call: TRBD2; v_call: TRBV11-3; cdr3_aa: CASSLVLAGGTNNEQFF; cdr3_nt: TGTGCCAGCAGCTTAGTTTTAGCGGGAGGGACAAACAATGAGCAGTTCTTC
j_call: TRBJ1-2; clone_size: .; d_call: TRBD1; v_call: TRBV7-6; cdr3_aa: CASSPRTGGAVYGYTF; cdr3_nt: TGTGCCAGCAGCCCGAGGACAGGGGGCGCCGTCTATGGCTACACCTTC
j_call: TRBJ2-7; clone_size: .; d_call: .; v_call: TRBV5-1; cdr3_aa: CASSRGALPSYEQYF; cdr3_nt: TGCGCCAGCAGCCGGGGGGCCCTGCCATCCTACGAGCAGTACTTC
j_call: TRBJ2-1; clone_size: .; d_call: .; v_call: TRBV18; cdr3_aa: CASSPAGNEQFF; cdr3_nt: TGTGCCAGCTCACCGGCGGGGAATGAGCAGTTCTTC
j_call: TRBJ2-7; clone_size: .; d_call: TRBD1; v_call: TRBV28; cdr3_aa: CASSLGQGHYEQYF; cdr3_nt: TGTGCCAGCAGTTTAGGACAGGGGCACTACGAGCAGTACTTC
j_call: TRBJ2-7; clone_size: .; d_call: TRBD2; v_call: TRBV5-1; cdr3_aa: CASSTQRAGGPHEQYF; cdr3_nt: TGCGCCAGCAGCACCCAACGGGCGGGAGGGCCCCACGAGCAGTACTTC
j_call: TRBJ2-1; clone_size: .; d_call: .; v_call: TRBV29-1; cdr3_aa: CSVAGSGFNEQFF; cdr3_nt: TGCAGCGTTGCTGGTAGCGGCTTCAATGAGCAGTTCTTC
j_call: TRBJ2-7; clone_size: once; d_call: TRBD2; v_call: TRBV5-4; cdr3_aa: CASSVGTSGTREQYF; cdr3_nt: TGTGCCAGCAGCGTCGGGACTAGCGGGACGCGGGAGCAGTACTTC
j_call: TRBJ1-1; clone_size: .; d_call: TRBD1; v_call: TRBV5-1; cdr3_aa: CASSWGQGGTEAFF; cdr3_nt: TGCGCCAGCAGCTGGGGACAGGGAGGGACTGAAGCTTTCTTT